This TCR beta chain is drawn from a study of beta chain features in type 1 diabetes. What was sequenced were expressed TCRB transcripts, since all of the isolated RNA had been reverse transcribed. Generated by immunoSEQ multiplex PCR, the TCRdb table keeps only in-frame clones and is missing some. The repertoire consists of around 160,000 clones, with roughly 9% occurring once and the leading ten covering roughly 0.7%. Study results and caveats: A moderate, significant TCRB CDR3 shortening appeared in type 1 diabetes across four CD4+ subsets.

The table lists this clone with a few counts. The antigen is not known. This CDR3 is 17 amino acids long. V lost 0 bases to trimming and J lost 0 bases, with 9 bases between them. Germline V CDR1 and CDR2: ENHRY, SYGVKD. Sample: central memory CD4+ T cells from blood. The sequence came from a woman aged 25 to 39 with type 1 diabetes. This rearrangement joins TRBV10-3 to TRBJ2-6; a weak D match, TRBD2 (5 bases). CDR3 coding DNA: TGTGCCATCAGTGAGTCAAATGCGGGCTCTGGGGCCAACGTCCTGACTTTC. Translated, it gives CAISESNAGSGANVLTF.